A single sample is the source of the 27 T cell receptor beta chains below, sequenced in a study of yellow fever vaccine responses in identical twins. MiXCR was run by TCRdb on the RT-PCR reads, yielding one entry per CDR3 protein. The table includes approximately 32,000 distinct CDR3 sequences, about 61% detected once. Sequences were derived from T cells from blood (PBMCs), unsorted or a sorted subset (not recorded which), sampled before or after yellow fever vaccination (not recorded which). Receptors originate from a woman aged 18-29 years who received the yellow fever vaccine.

J is TRBJ2-7 and V is TRBV20-1; D not certain. V was pared by 6 bases and J by 2 bases, with 17 bases between. Germline-derived CDR1 and CDR2 are DFQATT and SNEGSKA (reference sequence). The CDR3 length is 14 residues. The CDR3 sequence: CSAQDPREAYEQYV. The CDR3 coding sequence is TGCAGTGCCCAGGACCCTCGTGAGGCCTACGAGCAGTACGTC.

V usage is TRBV4-1 and J usage is TRBJ1-1; no clear D. The V end lost 2 bases, the J end lost 1 base, and 5 bases lay between the germline ends. CDR1 MGHRA and CDR2 YSYEKL come from the germline V gene. The CDR3 length is 13 residues. The CDR3 reads CASSQIRNTEAFF. The CDR3 coding sequence is TGCGCCAGCAGCCAAATCAGGAACACTGAAGCTTTCTTT.

The table lists this clonotype with a count of one. The genes are TRBV5-1 and TRBJ2-5; 10 bases map to TRBD2. V lost 4 bases and J lost 4; bases outside the gene matches: 10. The CDR3 length is 16 residues. CDR1 SGHRS and CDR2 YFSETQ come from the germline V gene. Here the CDR3 DNA reads TGCGCCAGCAGCCTGTTAGCGGGAGGAGGCGCAGAGACCCAGTACTTC. Protein product: CASSLLAGGGAETQYF.

The chain recombines TRBV9 with TRBJ2-1; D might be TRBD1 or TRBD2, each matching 5 bases. The CDR3 sequence is 13 residues long. Germline V gives CDR1 SGDLS, CDR2 YYNGEE. The V and J ends lost 4 bases and 10 bases respectively, with 15 bases between them. The CDR3 DNA reads as TGTGCCAGCAGCCCCCCAGAGAGGGGCGAGCAGTTCTTC. Amino acid sequence: CASSPPERGEQFF.

The V call is TRBV24-1, the J call TRBJ1-1; TRBD1 might be the D (5 bases). CDR1 is KGHDR and CDR2 is SFDVKD in the germline V gene. Trimming cost V 9 bases and J 5 bases, with 9 bases left between them. This CDR3 spans 11 amino acids. CDR3 coding DNA: TGTGCCACCGCGGGGGGGACTGAAGCTTTCTTT. Translated, it gives CATAGGTEAFF.

The chain combines TRBV6-1 with TRBJ2-7; 7 nucleotides line up with TRBD2. The CDR3 is 13 amino acids. Germline trimming cut 5 bases from V and 2 bases from J; bases unmatched to any gene: 3. Germline V lookup: CDR1 MNHNS, CDR2 SASEGT. CDR3 sequence: CASSSGTTYEQYF. CDR3 bases: TGTGCCAGCAGTAGCGGGACTACCTACGAGCAGTACTTC.

This clonotype was found a few times. The chain couples TRBV6-1 to TRBJ2-2; TRBD1 might be the D (5 bases). In germline, CDR1 is MNHNS, CDR2 SASEGT. Trimming removed 5 bases from V and 3 bases from J, with 10 bases in between. The CDR3 totals 14 residues. CDR3 amino acids: CASSQQTDTGELFF. The CDR3 nucleotides read TGTGCCAGCAGTCAACAGACAGACACCGGGGAGCTGTTTTTT.

This clonotype was seen a handful of times. The V call is TRBV5-1, the J call TRBJ2-1, with TRBD2 identical over 7 bases. The germline V gene encodes CDR1 SGHRS and CDR2 YFSETQ. This CDR3 comprises 14 residues. V dropped 4 bases and J dropped 5; count of bases not matched to a gene: 6. CDR3 amino acids: CASSLGTTNNEQFF. Here the CDR3 DNA reads TGCGCCAGCAGCCTCGGGACTACTAACAATGAGCAGTTCTTC.

This chain links TRBV10-3 with TRBJ1-2, with D maybe TRBD1 (5 bases). This CDR3 spans 13 amino acids. CDR1 is ENHRY and CDR2 is SYGVKD in the germline V gene. Trimming removed 0 bases from V and 4 bases from J, with 6 bases in between. CDR3 nucleotide sequence: TGTGCCATCAGTGAGTCGACAGCCTATGGCTACACCTTC. This gives the protein CAISESTAYGYTF.

CDR3 in amino acids: CASSTLRGAETQYF. The CDR3 nucleotides are TGTGCCAGCAGTACACTACGGGGGGCGGAGACCCAGTACTTC. The genes are TRBV11-1 and TRBJ2-5; perhaps TRBD2 as D (7 bases). The CDR3 spans 14 residues. V was cut by 6 bases and J by 5 bases, with 16 bases left in between. Per the germline V gene, CDR1 is SGHAT and CDR2 is FQDESV (reference sequence).

The chain joins TRBV28 to TRBJ1-4; weak D call: TRBD1 (5 bases). This CDR3 is built from 12 residues. Trimming stripped 8 bases from V and 6 bases from J, with 10 bases between. Per germline, CDR1 MDHEN and CDR2 SYDVKM. This chain's CDR3 is CASEGRDEKLFF. The CDR3 nucleotides read TGTGCCAGCGAAGGCAGGGATGAAAAACTGTTTTTT.

The rearrangement joins TRBV12-3 or TRBV12-4 to TRBJ2-1, with 9 bases identical to TRBD1. This CDR3 has 16 residues. After removal of 6 bases from V and 6 bases from J, the junction contained 12 bases not matched to a gene. CDR3 sequence: CASSSRDRVQGNEQFF. The CDR3 DNA is TGTGCCAGCAGCTCCAGGGACAGGGTTCAAGGCAATGAGCAGTTCTTC.

The chain carries TRBV10-1 and TRBJ2-3; TRBD2 matches at 7 bases. CDR1 and CDR2 from the germline V gene are WNHNN and SYGVQD (reference sequence). The CDR3 sequence is 16 residues long. V lost 3 bases to trimming and J lost 4 bases; unmatched junction nucleotides: 10. CDR3 amino acids: CASSDSRGSTADTQYF. DNA for the CDR3: TGCGCCAGCAGTGATTCTCGCGGGAGCACCGCAGATACGCAGTATTTT.

This sequence joins TRBV4-1 and TRBJ2-5; maybe TRBD1 (5 bases). Germline V gives CDR1 MGHRA, CDR2 YSYEKL. The CDR3 loop spans 15 amino acids. The ends were cut back, 0 bases at V and 2 bases at J, with 10 bases in the middle. CDR3 amino acids: CASSQDDRIQETQYF. Here the CDR3 DNA reads TGCGCCAGCAGCCAAGACGACAGAATACAAGAGACCCAGTACTTC.

This rearrangement joins TRBV29-1 to TRBJ2-5; a possible D gene is TRBD1 (6 bases). Trimming stripped 5 bases from V and 1 base from J, with 11 bases between. The CDR3 extends over 13 amino acids. Germline CDR1 reads SQVTM; CDR2 reads ANQGSEA. CDR3 in DNA: TGCAGCGTTACCCAGGACAGCCAAGAGACCCAGTACTTC. It yields the protein CSVTQDSQETQYF.

This clonotype was seen a handful of times. The chain couples TRBV18 to TRBJ2-3; D call uncertain. V was trimmed by 4 bases and J by 1 base, leaving 12 bases between them. The CDR3 runs 15 residues. Germline V gene sequence: CDR1 KGHSH, CDR2 LQKENI. CDR3 DNA sequence: TGTGCCAGCTCACAATCCCGTACGGGCACAGATACGCAGTATTTT. Its protein is CASSQSRTGTDTQYF.

V gene TRBV20-1 combines with J gene TRBJ2-1; 9 nucleotides align to TRBD2. From germline, CDR1 is DFQATT and CDR2 SNEGSKA (reference sequence). V lost 5 bases and J lost 4; bases outside the gene matches: 3. This CDR3 region has 13 residues. The CDR3 here is CSAERGAYNEQFF. CDR3 DNA sequence: TGCAGTGCTGAGCGGGGGGCTTACAATGAGCAGTTCTTC.

This chain connects TRBV14 to TRBJ2-7; 7 nucleotides agree with TRBD1. Germline V gene sequence: CDR1 SGHDN, CDR2 FVKESK. The CDR3 spans 14 residues. The V gene end was trimmed by 2 bases and the J gene end by 0 bases; junction bases not matched to a gene: 1. The CDR3 is CASSQRTGSYEQYV. The CDR3 DNA reads as TGTGCCAGCAGCCAAAGGACAGGCTCCTACGAGCAGTACGTC.

This chain uses TRBV24-1 with TRBJ2-1, with D unclear. Germline V gene data show CDR1 as KGHDR and CDR2 as SFDVKD. The CDR3 consists of 12 residues. The ends were cut back, 4 bases at V and 7 bases at J, with 7 bases in the middle. The CDR3 sequence: CATSDIRNEQFF. CDR3 DNA sequence: TGTGCCACCAGTGACATTAGGAATGAGCAGTTCTTC.

The CDR3 here is CASSASGRANEQFF. CDR3 bases: TGTGCCAGCAGCGCAAGCGGGAGGGCCAATGAGCAGTTCTTC. The J gene is TRBJ2-1, the V gene TRBV11-2; 10 nucleotides match TRBD2. The CDR3 loop spans 14 amino acids. CDR1 and CDR2 (germline): SGHAT, FQNNGV. V lost 5 bases to trimming and J lost 6 bases; unmatched junction nucleotides: 4.

This chain joins TRBV10-3 and TRBJ2-1; tentatively, D is TRBD1 (5 bases). Between the trimmed V and J ends, which lost 10 bases and 0 bases, there was a span of 16 bases. CDR1 and CDR2 from the germline V gene are ENHRY and SYGVKD. There are 15 residues in the CDR3. The CDR3 region has the DNA TGTGCCACGCAGGACACATCGAGCTCCTACAATGAGCAGTTCTTC. This codes for CATQDTSSSYNEQFF.

The chain has TRBV4-2 and TRBJ1-2; no definite D call. CDR1 and CDR2 from the germline V gene are LGHNA and YNFKEQ. CDR3 length: 15 residues. The V and J ends lost 3 bases and 4 bases respectively, with 15 bases between them. The CDR3: CASSQASEEPYGYTF. The CDR3 DNA is TGTGCCAGCAGCCAGGCCTCGGAGGAGCCCTATGGCTACACCTTC.

V and J are TRBV4-1 and TRBJ1-1; a possible D gene is TRBD1 (6 bases). CDR3 length equals 16 residues. Germline V gene lookup returns CDR1 MGHRA and CDR2 YSYEKL. V lost 0 bases and J lost 1, with 12 bases in between. CDR3 loop: CASSQDNGGANTEAFF. The CDR3 DNA follows: TGCGCCAGCAGCCAAGATAATGGGGGCGCGAACACTGAAGCTTTCTTT.

The chain couples TRBV2 to TRBJ2-7; 7 bases line up with TRBD1. Germline V gene sequence: CDR1 SNHLY, CDR2 FYNNEI. This CDR3 region has 14 residues. V lost 5 bases and J lost 0; bases outside the gene matches: 4. CDR3 region: CASSMTGSSYEQYV. The CDR3 coding sequence is TGTGCCAGCAGTATGACAGGGAGCTCCTACGAGCAGTACGTC.

V and J are TRBV10-3 and TRBJ2-1, with 10 bases that match TRBD2. Per the germline V gene, CDR1 is ENHRY and CDR2 is SYGVKD. This CDR3 region has 16 residues. J was trimmed by 7 bases and V by 6 bases; bases with no gene match: 12. This chain's CDR3 is CAISDYLAGVANEQFF. CDR3 in DNA: TGTGCCATCAGCGATTACCTAGCGGGAGTGGCAAATGAGCAGTTCTTC.

The V call is TRBV6-5, the J call TRBJ1-1; TRBD1 matches at 7 bases. Germline CDR1 reads MNHEY; CDR2 reads SVGAGI. The V gene end was trimmed by 4 bases and the J gene end by 1 base; junction bases not matched to a gene: 9. The CDR3 is 16 residues long. The CDR3 bases are TGTGCCAGCAGTTTCCGTGGGCAGGGGGAGAACACTGAAGCTTTCTTT. Its protein product is CASSFRGQGENTEAFF.

The chain has TRBV2 and TRBJ2-5; a weak D match, TRBD2 (5 bases). The CDR3 has 14 amino acids. Germline lookup yields CDR1 SNHLY and CDR2 FYNNEI. Trimming shortened V by 3 bases and J by 1 base, and 9 bases separated the two germline ends. CDR3 sequence reads: CASSDGVRQETQYF. CDR3 nucleotides: TGTGCCAGCAGTGACGGGGTGCGCCAAGAGACCCAGTACTTC.